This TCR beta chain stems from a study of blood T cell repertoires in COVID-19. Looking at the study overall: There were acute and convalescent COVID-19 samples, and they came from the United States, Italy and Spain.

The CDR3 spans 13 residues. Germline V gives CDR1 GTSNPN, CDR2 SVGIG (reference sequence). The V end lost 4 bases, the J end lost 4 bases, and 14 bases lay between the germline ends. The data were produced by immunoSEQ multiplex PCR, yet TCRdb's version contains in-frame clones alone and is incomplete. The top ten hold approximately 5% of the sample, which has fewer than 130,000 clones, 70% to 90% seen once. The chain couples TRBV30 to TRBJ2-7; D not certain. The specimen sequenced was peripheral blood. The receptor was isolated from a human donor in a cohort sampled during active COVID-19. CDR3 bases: TGTGCCTGGACCACGGAGTTTGGGTACGAGCAGTACTTC. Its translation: CAWTTEFGYEQYF.